These T cell receptor beta chains were read from a single sample in a study of OX40 agonist ivuxolimab in advanced cancers. Clones were sequenced by immunoSEQ multiplex PCR, and TCRdb holds only the in-frame ones, with some missing. The sample shows tens of thousands of clones, about 85% of them seen only once. The specimen comprised CD4+ or CD8+ T cells sorted from blood, sampled in a trial of the OX40 agonist ivuxolimab. The origin of the receptors is an adult with an advanced solid tumor such as melanoma, head and neck, liver or kidney cancer. CDR3s include the opening cysteine and the closing phenylalanine or tryptophan. The order of the fields is clone size, J gene, V gene, D gene, CDR3 protein, CDR3 DNA. A D gene is named only where the DNA matches it firmly. Rows give clone size only sometimes, using once, few, many, or a class for an expanded clone.

clone size: NA
J gene: TRBJ1-4
V gene: TRBV6-5
D gene: TRBD1
CDR3 protein: CASRRGQDEKLFF
CDR3 DNA: TGTGCCAGCAGGAGAGGACAGGATGAAAAACTGTTTTTT

clone size: few
J gene: TRBJ2-1
V gene: TRBV5-6
D gene: TRBD2
CDR3 protein: CASSLRTSGVNEQFF
CDR3 DNA: TGTGCCAGCAGCTTGCGGACTAGCGGAGTGAATGAGCAGTTCTTC

clone size: NA
J gene: TRBJ1-4
V gene: TRBV6-1
D gene: NA
CDR3 protein: CASSEMRGGELFF
CDR3 DNA: TGTGCCAGCAGTGAAATGCGGGGAGGGGAACTGTTTTTT

clone size: NA
J gene: TRBJ2-1
V gene: TRBV19
D gene: TRBD1
CDR3 protein: CASSPDRGNYNEQFF
CDR3 DNA: TGTGCCAGTAGTCCGGACAGGGGGAACTACAATGAGCAGTTCTTC

clone size: NA
J gene: TRBJ2-3
V gene: TRBV30
D gene: NA
CDR3 protein: CAWSRQGDTQYF
CDR3 DNA: TGTGCCTGGAGTCGCCAGGGAGATACGCAGTATTTT

clone size: NA
J gene: TRBJ2-3
V gene: TRBV7-9
D gene: NA
CDR3 protein: CASSSTGLRTDTQYF
CDR3 DNA: TGTGCCAGCAGCTCAACTGGACTTCGCACAGATACGCAGTATTTT

clone size: once
J gene: TRBJ2-5
V gene: TRBV18
D gene: NA
CDR3 protein: CASSPPVDETQYF
CDR3 DNA: TGTGCCAGCTCACCACCGGTTGACGAGACCCAGTACTTC

clone size: NA
J gene: TRBJ1-1
V gene: TRBV10-3
D gene: TRBD1
CDR3 protein: CAISKTGTANTEAFF
CDR3 DNA: TGTGCCATCAGCAAAACCGGGACAGCGAACACTGAAGCTTTCTTT

clone size: NA
J gene: TRBJ1-2
V gene: TRBV29-1
D gene: TRBD1
CDR3 protein: CSVGSWRDRVNSETF
CDR3 DNA: TGCAGCGTTGGTTCTTGGCGGGACAGGGTAAATTCGGAAACCTTC

clone size: NA
J gene: TRBJ1-5
V gene: TRBV5-6
D gene: NA
CDR3 protein: CASSFRSNSNQPQHF
CDR3 DNA: TGTGCCAGCAGCTTTAGATCTAATAGCAATCAGCCCCAGCATTTT

clone size: NA
J gene: TRBJ2-1
V gene: TRBV19
D gene: NA
CDR3 protein: CASSIDASSNEQFF
CDR3 DNA: TGTGCCAGTAGTATAGATGCTAGCTCCAATGAGCAGTTCTTC

clone size: few
J gene: TRBJ2-1
V gene: TRBV18
D gene: TRBD2
CDR3 protein: CASSRTSGDSSYNEQFF
CDR3 DNA: TGTGCCAGCTCACGAACTAGCGGGGATAGCTCCTACAATGAGCAGTTCTTC

clone size: NA
J gene: TRBJ2-7
V gene: TRBV2
D gene: TRBD2
CDR3 protein: CASKTGTSTPEQYF
CDR3 DNA: TGTGCCAGCAAAACCGGGACTAGCACACCCGAGCAGTACTTC

clone size: NA
J gene: TRBJ2-7
V gene: TRBV11-2
D gene: NA
CDR3 protein: CASRAAFKGDEQYF
CDR3 DNA: TGTGCCAGCAGGGCAGCGTTCAAGGGGGACGAGCAGTACTTC

clone size: NA
J gene: TRBJ1-4
V gene: TRBV5-5
D gene: NA
CDR3 protein: CASSFLALGRNNEKLFF
CDR3 DNA: TGTGCCAGCAGCTTTTTGGCGCTTGGGCGGAATAATGAAAAACTGTTTTTT

clone size: NA
J gene: TRBJ2-7
V gene: TRBV11-2
D gene: NA
CDR3 protein: CASSLVLGKEQYF
CDR3 DNA: TGTGCCAGCAGCTTAGTTCTGGGGAAAGAGCAGTACTTC

clone size: NA
J gene: TRBJ1-2
V gene: TRBV19
D gene: TRBD1
CDR3 protein: CASSWRRQGMSGYTF
CDR3 DNA: TGTGCCAGTAGCTGGAGAAGACAGGGGATGAGTGGCTACACCTTC

clone size: NA
J gene: TRBJ2-7
V gene: TRBV30
D gene: TRBD1
CDR3 protein: CASPGTGTMEQYF
CDR3 DNA: TGTGCCTCCCCCGGGACAGGGACAATGGAGCAGTACTTC

clone size: NA
J gene: TRBJ2-6
V gene: TRBV27
D gene: TRBD1
CDR3 protein: CASSPGQGLLSGANVLTF
CDR3 DNA: TGTGCCAGCAGTCCGGGACAGGGCCTTCTCTCTGGGGCCAACGTCCTGACTTTC

clone size: NA
J gene: TRBJ1-1
V gene: TRBV29-1
D gene: NA
CDR3 protein: CSEEANTEAFF
CDR3 DNA: TGCAGCGAGGAGGCGAACACTGAAGCTTTCTTT

clone size: NA
J gene: TRBJ2-5
V gene: TRBV2
D gene: NA
CDR3 protein: CASSESRRRGKETQYF
CDR3 DNA: TGTGCCAGCAGTGAGAGTCGGCGCCGTGGTAAAGAGACCCAGTACTTC

clone size: NA
J gene: TRBJ2-7
V gene: TRBV27
D gene: NA
CDR3 protein: CASSSGRGWGYEQYF
CDR3 DNA: TGTGCCAGCAGTTCGGGCCGAGGTTGGGGCTACGAGCAGTACTTC